Given below is one T cell receptor (beta chain) in context. The antigen is unknown. This record comes from a study of cytomegalovirus exposure and HLA in healthy donors. Whole-study findings and limits: Later analysis suggested links between common viral pathogens and several top significant clusters. Later analysis identified a missense DCLRE1C variant that was linked to TCR beta V- and J-gene trimming.

This CDR3 comprises 14 residues. Between the trimmed V and J ends, which lost 0 bases and 5 bases, there was a span of 10 bases. CDR1 and CDR2 (germline): MNHNY, SVGAGI (reference sequence). The PCR employed 60 Vbeta primers together with 13 Jbeta primers. TCRdb's copy holds only in-frame clones and misses some; the assay was immunoSEQ multiplex PCR. The sample has around 120,000 clones, 83% seen once; the top ten hold 0.95% to 1.5%. Sequences were obtained from PBMCs. V gene TRBV6-6 combines with J gene TRBJ1-2; D is undetermined. The clonotype comes from a girl aged 2 to 10 in good health and CMV-seronegative. CDR3 residues: CASSYSHGFYGYTF. The CDR3 DNA is TGTGCCAGCAGTTACTCGCACGGGTTTTATGGCTACACCTTC.